Shown below are 5 T cell receptor beta chains from a single sample sequenced in a study of blood T cell repertoires in COVID-19 (TCRdb year 2020). Libraries were constructed by the immunoSEQ multiplex PCR assay. Not all clones reach the TCRdb copy of this immuneACCESS table, which keeps in-frame sequences only. Checked studies attribute under half of the gap to unresolved V genes and leave the rest unexplained. Recorded for this sample are approximately 210,000 clones; roughly four fifths of them occurred a single time. The leading ten clones occupy approximately 8% of the sample. Sequencing used peripheral blood. These receptors all stem from an elderly woman with COVID-19, enrolled during active disease.

This sequence joins TRBV3-1 (or the pseudogene TRBV3-2) and TRBJ1-3, with D unresolved. The CDR3 extends over 14 amino acids. Germline CDR1 and CDR2: LGHDT and YNNKEL (reference sequence). V gave up 4 bases and J gave up 4 bases, with 11 bases separating them. The CDR3: CASSPLWEGNTIYF. DNA for the CDR3: TGTGCCAGCAGCCCCCTATGGGAGGGAAACACCATATATTTT.

V is TRBV5-1 and J is TRBJ2-1; D not resolved. The V end was cut by 4 bases, the J end by 0 bases, with 14 bases between. CDR3 length: 16 amino acids. Germline CDR1 is SGHRS and CDR2 is YFSETQ. The CDR3 region is CASSQAPFGSYNEQFF. CDR3 coding DNA: TGCGCCAGCAGCCAGGCTCCCTTCGGCTCCTACAATGAGCAGTTCTTC.

V gene TRBV16 combines with J gene TRBJ1-1, with D perhaps matching TRBD1 (6 bases). Trimming took off 2 bases at V and 1 base at J, with 8 bases between the two ends. This CDR3 contains 14 residues. Germline CDR1 and CDR2: KGHSY and FQNENV. This CDR3 is CASSQQGQNTEAFF. Here the CDR3 DNA reads TGTGCCAGCAGCCAACAGGGACAGAACACTGAAGCTTTCTTT. Variable domain in full (rest from reference TRBV16 and TRBJ1-1): GEEVAQTPKHLVRGEGQKAKLYCAPIKGHSYVFWYQQVLKNEFKFLISFQNENVFDETGMPKERFSAKCLPNSPCSLEIQATKLEDSAVYFCASSQQGQNTEAFFGQGTRLTVV.

Only a few counts were recorded for this clone. The chain links TRBV6-1 to TRBJ1-1; possibly TRBD1 for D (5 bases). The CDR3 totals 16 residues. CDR1 and CDR2 from the germline V gene are MNHNS and SASEGT. V lost 4 bases to trimming and J lost 5 bases, with 20 bases between them. The CDR3 spells CASSGGGTAELTEAFF. The CDR3 DNA reads as TGTGCCAGCAGTGGGGGGGGTACAGCGGAACTAACTGAAGCTTTCTTT.

V gene TRBV6-5 combines with J gene TRBJ2-3, with unresolved D. The CDR3 runs 12 residues. V was trimmed by 6 bases and J by 8 bases, leaving 12 bases between them. CDR1 MNHEY and CDR2 SVGAGI come from the germline V gene. The CDR3, as DNA: TGTGCCAGCAGGGCCCCTTCGGGTACGCAGTATTTT. This translates into CASRAPSGTQYF.